Listed here are 20 T cell receptor beta chains from one sample, sequenced in a study of lymphopenia after photon versus proton radiotherapy. Produced via immunoSEQ multiplex PCR; TCRdb's table is partial and in-frame only. Of 30,000 to 40,000 clones listed, around nine tenths were seen once; the top ten hold nearly 15%. Sequencing was performed on peripheral blood, taken from a patient treated with photon-based radiotherapy. These receptors all come from a man aged 55 to 69 with cholangiocarcinoma.

This chain's CDR3 is CASSYDHSGNTIYF. CDR3 DNA: TGTGCCAGCAGTTACGATCACTCTGGAAACACCATATATTTT. The chain recombines TRBV6-5 with TRBJ1-3; D is ambiguous. Germline assignment: CDR1 MNHEY and CDR2 SVGAGI. This CDR3 spans 14 amino acids. The ends were cut back, 2 bases at V and 0 bases at J, with 5 bases in the middle.

V is TRBV10-3 and J is TRBJ2-5; 7 bases line up with TRBD2. TRBJ2-7 matches the DNA end more closely, so the J call is doubtful. The germline gives CDR1 ENHRY, CDR2 SYGVKD. The CDR3 has 12 residues. The CDR3 spells CAIGRDSYEQYF. For the CDR3, the DNA is TGTGCCATCGGGAGGGACTCCTACGAGCAGTACTTC.

The chain links TRBV7-9 to TRBJ1-4, with D possibly matching TRBD1 (6 bases). CDR3 length: 14 residues. Trimming left V 10 bases short and J 0 bases short, with 12 bases between. Germline V lookup: CDR1 SEHNR, CDR2 FQNEAQ (reference sequence). This chain's CDR3 is CATGQPATNEKLFF. The DNA of the CDR3 is TGTGCCACCGGACAGCCTGCAACTAATGAAAAACTGTTTTTT. Using reference TRBV7-9 and TRBJ1-4 for the parts outside the CDR3, the full variable domain is DTGVSQNPRHKITKRGQNVTFRCDPISEHNRLYWYRQTLGQGPEFLTYFQNEAQLEKSRLLSDRFSAERPKGSFSTLEIQRTEQGDSAMYLCATGQPATNEKLFFGSGTQLSVL.

This clone was detected only a few times. The chain couples TRBV19 to TRBJ1-3; possible D gene TRBD1, 5 bases. CDR3 size: 14 residues. Germline loops: CDR1 LNHDA, CDR2 SQIVND (reference sequence). V lost 4 bases and J 2 bases, leaving 9 bases between the germline ends. The CDR3 nucleotides read TGTGCCAGTAGTAGGGGGACTACTGGAAACACCATATATTTT. It specifies CASSRGTTGNTIYF.

This sequence joins TRBV5-1 and TRBJ1-5; possibly TRBD1 for D (6 bases). Trimming removed 2 bases at V and 0 bases at J, with 15 bases between. The CDR3 extends over 17 amino acids. Germline V CDR1 and CDR2: SGHRS, YFSETQ. CDR3 region: CASSFSPGHHSNQPQHF. Here the CDR3 DNA reads TGCGCCAGCAGCTTTAGCCCGGGACATCATAGCAATCAGCCCCAGCATTTT.

The chain combines TRBV4-3 with TRBJ2-7; D unclear. In germline, CDR1 is LGHNA, CDR2 YSLEER. The CDR3 runs 14 residues. Trimming took off 1 base at V and 2 bases at J, with 9 bases between the two ends. For the CDR3, the DNA is TGCGCCAGCAGCCAAGGGGCGGAAGCCTACGAGCAGTACTTC. The encoded protein is CASSQGAEAYEQYF.

This clone was observed once. The CDR3 reads CASSEIGVGGKTQYF. The CDR3 DNA is TGTGCCAGCAGTGAGATTGGGGTAGGGGGGAAGACCCAGTACTTC. V gene TRBV28 combines with J gene TRBJ2-5; D tentatively fits TRBD1 or TRBD2 (6 bases each). The CDR3 has 15 residues. V shed 5 bases and J shed 6 bases, with 19 bases lying between them. The germline gives CDR1 MDHEN, CDR2 SYDVKM. Looking up the rest from reference TRBV28 and TRBJ2-5 gives the full variable domain: DVKVTQSSRYLVKRTGEKVFLECVQDMDHENMFWYRQDPGLGLRLIYFSYDVKMKEKGDIPEGYSVSREKKERFSLILESASTNQTSMYLCASSEIGVGGKTQYFGPGTRLLVL.

The gene calls are TRBV6-5 and TRBJ1-3; 9 bases match TRBD1. Trimming cost V 2 bases and J 2 bases; bases outside gene matches: 4. The CDR3 loop spans 16 amino acids. Germline V lookup: CDR1 MNHEY, CDR2 SVGAGI. The chain's CDR3 is CASSYPGTGPGNTIYF. The CDR3 nucleotides are TGTGCCAGCAGTTACCCCGGGACAGGGCCTGGAAACACCATATATTTT.

The V and J genes are TRBV2 and TRBJ1-2; no clear D gene. Germline-derived CDR1 and CDR2 are SNHLY and FYNNEI. The CDR3 contains 15 residues. V lost 3 bases to trimming and J lost 4 bases, with 15 bases between them. This chain's CDR3 is CASSDHAPLGYGYTF. In nucleotides, the CDR3 is TGTGCCAGCAGTGATCATGCGCCGCTGGGCTATGGCTACACCTTC.

The chain carries TRBV6-6 and TRBJ2-7; 9 bases are a match to TRBD1. The CDR3 runs 15 residues. Germline V gives CDR1 MNHNY, CDR2 SVGAGI (reference sequence). J gave up 4 bases and V 5 bases, and 9 bases lay outside the gene matches. The CDR3 loop is CASSNGQGPLYEQYF. The CDR3 DNA is TGTGCCAGCAGTAACGGACAGGGGCCATTATACGAGCAGTACTTC.

The chain is built from TRBV9 and TRBJ1-1; D is possibly TRBD1 (6 bases). Looked up from germline, CDR1 is SGDLS and CDR2 is YYNGEE. The V gene lost 4 bases and the J gene lost 1 base, with 8 bases spanning the gap. The CDR3 is 13 amino acids. The CDR3 is CASSNRANTEAFF. As DNA, the CDR3 is TGTGCCAGCAGCAACAGGGCGAACACTGAAGCTTTCTTT.

The chain carries TRBV4-2 and TRBJ2-7; D may be TRBD2 (5 bases). Per germline, CDR1 LGHNA and CDR2 YNFKEQ. The V gene lost 0 bases and the J gene lost 4 bases, with 13 bases spanning the gap. The CDR3 spans 15 residues. The CDR3 DNA sequence: TGTGCCAGCAGCCAAGAACAGAGGGCGGAATACGAGCAGTACTTC. Protein: CASSQEQRAEYEQYF.

J is TRBJ1-1 and V is TRBV4-3, with D possibly matching TRBD1 (5 bases). Trimming took 0 bases from V and 2 from J, leaving 10 bases between them. The germline V gene encodes CDR1 LGHNA and CDR2 YSLEER. CDR3 length equals 15 residues. The CDR3 loop reads CASSQDGRENTEAFF. The CDR3 DNA reads TGCGCCAGCAGCCAAGATGGCAGGGAAAACACTGAAGCTTTCTTT.

The V and J genes are TRBV19 and TRBJ2-3, with a possible D match to TRBD1 (5 bases). The germline V gene has CDR1 LNHDA and CDR2 SQIVND (reference sequence). CDR3 length equals 14 residues. Deletions cut 10 bases from V and 3 bases from J, with 17 bases between. CDR3 protein: CATQGLGSTDTQYF. CDR3 sequence (DNA): TGTGCCACCCAGGGTTTAGGGTCGACAGATACGCAGTATTTT.

V usage is TRBV6-5 and J usage is TRBJ2-5; 10 nucleotides line up with TRBD1. V gave up 0 bases and J gave up 14 bases; unmatched junction bases: 6. CDR3 length: 13 amino acids. Germline assignment: CDR1 MNHEY and CDR2 SVGAGI. The CDR3 protein is CASSYSTGDRGYF. The CDR3 bases are TGTGCCAGCAGTTACTCGACTGGGGACAGGGGTTACTTC.

This clone was detected only once. V gene TRBV28 combines with J gene TRBJ2-7; D is uncertain. The CDR3 has 13 residues. Germline lookup yields CDR1 MDHEN and CDR2 SYDVKM. V lost 6 bases and J 2 bases, leaving 11 bases between the germline ends. The CDR3 bases are TGTGCCAGCAGCCCGAATCCAGCCTACGAGCAGTACTTC. As protein: CASSPNPAYEQYF.

This sequence joins TRBV19 and TRBJ1-1, with D tentatively TRBD1 (6 bases). There are 16 residues in the CDR3. Germline V CDR1 and CDR2: LNHDA, SQIVND (reference sequence). Trimming took off 4 bases at V and 1 base at J, with 16 bases between the two ends. The CDR3 loop is CASSRGAPTENTEAFF. The CDR3 DNA reads as TGTGCCAGTAGTAGGGGGGCTCCTACAGAGAACACTGAAGCTTTCTTT.

CDR3 DNA sequence: TGTGCCAGCTCCGGAAGGATTTCCCAGAACACTGAAGCTTTCTTT. Translated: CASSGRISQNTEAFF. This sequence joins TRBV18 and TRBJ1-1; D is uncertain. In germline, CDR1 is KGHSH, CDR2 LQKENI. V was cut by 6 bases and J by 1 base, with 15 bases left in between. The CDR3 is made up of 15 amino acids.

There are a few counts of this clone. This chain uses TRBV11-3 with TRBJ2-6; no reliable D call. Germline CDR1 SGHNT, CDR2 YENEEA. V was trimmed by 1 base and J by 2 bases, leaving 6 bases between them. This CDR3 spans 15 amino acids. The CDR3 here is CASSLGIAGANVLTF. The CDR3, as DNA: TGTGCCAGCAGCTTAGGAATCGCTGGGGCCAACGTCCTGACTTTC.

The gene calls are TRBV6-5 and TRBJ2-5; 9 bases line up with TRBD1. The CDR3 runs to 14 residues. Germline V gene lookup returns CDR1 MNHEY and CDR2 SVGAGI. V shed 6 bases, J shed 4 bases, and the junction held 6 bases outside the gene matches. The CDR3 loop is CASRRDRVSETQYF. The CDR3 DNA sequence: TGTGCCAGCAGACGGGACAGGGTATCAGAGACCCAGTACTTC.